Here is one TCR beta chain with its context. Which antigen it targets is not known. Base qualities are missing; no much larger clone stands one base away. The sample's time point label, decoded: baseline before first vaccination. Per the publication, the treatment or condition label means: meningococcal conjugate vaccine given as trial control. Vaccinee samples came from UK trials COV001 and COV002, including a single-blind randomized controlled phase 2/3 trial of AZD1222 (ChAdOx1 nCoV-19) in healthy adults. For TCRbeta chain sequencing, PBMC samples were collected from trial participants at day 0 and at day 28 after the second dose. The CDR3 regions of human TCRbeta chains were subjected to immunosequencing. On the study's bioinformatics: TCRs in the repertoires were matched against a reference library of SARS-CoV-2-specific TCRs that had been generated with the MIRA antigen-specificity platform. Breadth meant the fraction of unique TCRs that were SARS-CoV-2-associated, whereas depth meant the fraction of total T cells that were SARS-CoV-2-associated. Using the MIRA data, each spike-specific TCR was mapped to the spike region that the TCR reacts to and placed in a CD4 or CD8 class. Log10-transformed breadth and depth values were compared by one-way ANOVA with Sidak's multiple comparisons tests. As stored in TCRdb, this immuneACCESS dataset retains in-frame rearrangements with V and J assigned. A fraction of the clones does not appear; measured against another copy, unresolved V genes explain less than half of the discrepancy, and the remainder lacks a known reason. That table furnishes V, J and clone size, whereas the DNA furnished D and trimming. Recorded for this sample are about 130,000 clones; about 90% of them occurred a single time. 4.4% of the sample belongs to the ten largest clones.

This sample stems from a study of T cell responses to AZD1222 COVID-19 vaccine (dated by TCRdb to the early 2020s). As for the study more broadly: A total of 230 or so trial participants underwent TCR sequencing, of whom 200 to 220 received two doses of AZD1222 and 26 received two doses of the MenACWY control vaccine. Enrollment into the trials was organized by age into subgroups of 18-55, 56-69 and 70-plus years, and those subgroups contained roughly 160, 29 and 62 TCR-sequenced participants, respectively. General findings and caveats noted by the study authors: Participants were mostly white British, with more females than males. The authors suggested clonal diversity may have been underestimated. After two AZD1222 doses, spike-specific TCR breadth and depth were significantly higher than at day 0 and than in MenACWY recipients. No day 14 peak-response samples were available, so repertoires were characterized only after the peak T cell response. Only a handful of AZD1222 recipients were SARS-CoV-2 seropositive at baseline, limiting conclusions about previously exposed vaccinees. The 56-69-year group was small, and its depth increase did not reach significance, likely because of low power. Nearly half of unique spike-specific TCRs reportedly recognized epitopes outside regions mutated in the B.1.351 and B.1.1.7 variants. The vaccine-associated CD4 TCRs covered the entire spike protein, and the dominant responses fell in regions 160-218 and 743-854.

The germline V gene encodes CDR1 SNHLY and CDR2 FYNNEI. At the junction V is shortened by 6 bases and J by 7 bases, with 10 bases in between. From its cysteine to its phenylalanine, the CDR3 spans 11 amino acids. The kept DNA is CDR3 alone, 33 bases in frame from the first base. The receptor was derived from an adult in good health. The receptor chain draws on TRBV2 and TRBJ2-7, with TRBD1 tentatively as D gene (6 bases match). The sample in question was peripheral blood, obtained on day 0 of MenACWY control vaccination. This receptor has the CDR3 CASRAGDEQYF. The bases read TGTGCCAGCAGGGCAGGGGATGAGCAGTACTTC.